What follows are 13 T cell receptor beta chains derived from one specimen sequenced in a study of T cells in Graves' hyperthyroidism and ophthalmopathy. Amplified TCR beta CDR3 regions came from RNA transcripts. In the first-round RT-PCR of the TCR CDR3, the HTBI primer set was used. TCRdb re-derived calls from the multiplex PCR reads in MiXCR, one entry per CDR3 protein. The sample includes about 500,000 distinct CDR3 sequences, 16% of them seen just once. Sequencing was performed on blood. The receptors stem from a woman aged 18-29 years with Graves' hyperthyroidism.

The table lists this clonotype with many counts. The V call is TRBV7-8, the J call TRBJ2-7, with a weak D call TRBD1 (6 bases). V was trimmed by 4 bases and J by 5 bases, leaving 12 bases between them. Germline V lookup: CDR1 SGHVS, CDR2 FQNEAQ. The CDR3 runs 13 residues. The CDR3 DNA is TGTGCCAGCAGCTCCCCAGACAGGAACGAGCAGTACTTC. Protein: CASSSPDRNEQYF.

V usage is TRBV15 and J usage is TRBJ2-6; D assignment may be TRBD1 or TRBD2 (5 bases each). The CDR3 is 18 amino acids. The germline V and J ends were trimmed by 0 bases and 0 bases, with 12 bases remaining between them. Germline loops: CDR1 LNHNV, CDR2 YYDKDF (reference sequence). CDR3 sequence reads: CATSRDGGMGSGANVLTF. The CDR3 bases are TGTGCCACCAGCAGAGATGGGGGTATGGGCTCTGGGGCCAACGTCCTGACTTTC.

This chain links TRBV29-1 with TRBJ2-5; a weak D match, TRBD1 (6 bases). With 0 bases removed from V and 7 bases from J, the gap between germline ends came to 21 bases. This CDR3 is 16 amino acids long. Germline V lookup: CDR1 SQVTM, CDR2 ANQGSEA. CDR3 residues: CSVEDPDLGVRGTQYF. The DNA of the CDR3 is TGCAGCGTTGAAGACCCGGACCTCGGGGTCAGGGGGACCCAGTACTTC.

This clonotype was seen only a few times. V and J are TRBV20-1 and TRBJ2-7; D remains unclear. Germline assignment: CDR1 DFQATT and CDR2 SNEGSKA (reference sequence). This CDR3 has 16 amino acids. Trimming removed 0 bases at V and 0 bases at J, with 15 bases between. CDR3 in DNA: TGCAGTGCTAGAGATAAGAGGCGAGCTGCCTCCTACGAGCAGTACTTC. This gives the protein CSARDKRRAASYEQYF.

The chain uses TRBV12-3 or TRBV12-4 and TRBJ2-1, with 15 bases that match TRBD2. The J segment lost 6 bases and the V segment lost 5 bases, leaving 8 bases of the junction unmatched. The CDR3 covers 17 residues. The CDR3: CASSRTAGLAGGNEQFF. CDR3 bases: TGTGCCAGCAGTAGGACGGCGGGACTAGCGGGGGGCAATGAGCAGTTCTTC.

Only a few counts were recorded for this clonotype. The gene calls are TRBV10-2 and TRBJ1-4; D call uncertain. V lost 3 bases to trimming and J lost 8 bases, with 13 bases between them. Germline V gives CDR1 WSHSY, CDR2 SAAADI. This CDR3 comprises 14 residues. The CDR3 sequence is CASSDGVREEKLFF. In DNA form, the CDR3 reads TGCGCCAGCAGTGACGGGGTGAGGGAGGAAAAACTGTTTTTT.

The chain recombines TRBV29-1 with TRBJ1-1; possible D gene TRBD1, 5 bases. The CDR3 runs to 12 residues. Germline V lookup: CDR1 SQVTM, CDR2 ANQGSEA. V lost 4 bases, J lost 8 bases, and 14 bases lay in between. The CDR3 DNA sequence: TGCAGCGTTGGGGGGATAAGTGTCGAAGCTTTCTTT. Protein product: CSVGGISVEAFF. Full variable domain (missing parts from reference TRBV29-1 and TRBJ1-1): SAVISQKPSRDICQRGTSLTIQCQVDSQVTMMFWYRQQPGQSLTLIATANQGSEATYESGFVIDKFPISRPNLTFSTLTVSNMSPEDSSIYLCSVGGISVEAFFGQGTRLTVV.

At least ten counts were recorded for this clonotype. The chain combines TRBV29-1 with TRBJ2-7; D gene unclear. Germline V gene data show CDR1 as SQVTM and CDR2 as ANQGSEA. There are 13 residues in the CDR3. V was trimmed by 0 bases and J by 2 bases, leaving 8 bases between them. The CDR3 nucleotides read TGCAGCGTTGAAGATCCGGCCACCTACGAGCAGTACTTC. It yields the protein CSVEDPATYEQYF.

This clonotype was picked up many times. The chain has TRBV15 and TRBJ1-4; TRBD1 agrees at 10 bases. The CDR3 spans 14 residues. Per germline, CDR1 LNHNV and CDR2 YYDKDF (reference sequence). The ends lost 6 bases at V and 8 bases at J; junction bases unmatched: 6. The CDR3 nucleotides read TGTGCCACCAGTTGGGACAGGGGACGGGAAAAACTGTTTTTT. Encoded protein: CATSWDRGREKLFF.

This clonotype was seen a few times. CDR3 in amino acids: CASSYSIGTTGGNTIYF. The CDR3 DNA sequence: TGTGCCAGCAGTTACTCGATTGGGACCACGGGAGGAAACACCATATATTTT. The chain is built from TRBV6-5 and TRBJ1-3; possibly TRBD1 for D (5 bases). CDR1 and CDR2 from the germline V gene are MNHEY and SVGAGI. Deletions cut 0 bases from V and 4 bases from J, with 16 bases between. The length of the CDR3 is 17 residues.

The sample holds many counts of this clonotype. The J gene is TRBJ2-1, the V gene TRBV18, with D possibly being TRBD1 (6 bases). V was trimmed by 3 bases and J by 6 bases, leaving 9 bases between them. This CDR3 region has 13 residues. Germline V gene data show CDR1 as KGHSH and CDR2 as LQKENI. The CDR3 DNA sequence: TGTGCCAGCTCACCGAGGACAGCCAATGAGCAGTTCTTC. Its translation is CASSPRTANEQFF.

Worth noting for this clonotype: One junction end does not reproduce the germline sequence, and a read error may be involved. The chain combines TRBV9 with TRBJ2-2; D gene unclear. The CDR3 spans 12 residues. CDR1 SGDLS and CDR2 YYNGEE come from the germline V gene. The CDR3 DNA sequence: TGTGCCAGCAGCGCCCGAACCGGAGAGCCGTTTTTT. Protein sequence: CASSARTGEPFF.

The rearrangement uses TRBV10-3 and TRBJ2-1, with D perhaps TRBD2 (7 bases). The CDR3 is made up of 15 amino acids. Germline V gene data show CDR1 as ENHRY and CDR2 as SYGVKD. Trimming left V 4 bases short and J 3 bases short, with 13 bases between. In DNA, the CDR3 is TGTGCCATCAGTGGAAAGGGGGGGAGCTACAATGAGCAGTTCTTC. Its translation: CAISGKGGSYNEQFF.